What follows describes a single T cell receptor beta chain. Under the authors' procedure: Estimates of nucleated cell counts were drawn from the amplification of reference gene primers. Assay: immunoSEQ multiplex PCR; the TCRdb copy retains only in-frame clones and omits some. Clone size and V and J calls were adopted from that table, with D and trimming inferred from the DNA. The sample records roughly 100,000 clones, more than 75% being singletons. This sample was included in a study of blood T cell repertoires in COVID-19. Study at large: Specimens from acute and convalescent COVID-19 originated in the United States, Italy and Spain. The cDNA or gDNA used as material had been derived from T cells, B-cell-depleted T cells, or PBMCs.

Between the trimmed V and J ends, which lost 2 bases and 7 bases, there was a span of 12 bases. The CDR3 totals 14 residues. The germline V gene encodes CDR1 MNHEY and CDR2 SMNVEV (reference sequence). This rearrangement joins TRBV27 to TRBJ1-5; tentative D call: TRBD1 (6 bases). This clonotype was obtained from a human donor in a cohort sampled during active COVID-19. Sequenced sample: peripheral blood. CDR3 DNA: TGTGCCAGCAGTTTAGAGAGGGGGATACAGCCCCAGCATTTT. Translation: CASSLERGIQPQHF.